The source of this T cell receptor (beta chain) is a study of cytomegalovirus exposure and HLA in healthy donors. In the PCR, 60 Vbeta and 13 Jbeta primers were used. The protocol was immunoSEQ multiplex PCR, while the TCRdb copy is restricted to in-frame clones and leaves out a portion. The table shows 150,000 to 200,000 clones, with roughly 85% occurring only once. Sample: PBMCs. This receptor was taken from a woman aged 40-49 years in good health and CMV-seronegative.

In DNA, the CDR3 is TGCGCCAGCAGCTTGGAGCCACCAGGGACAAGCTACAATGAGCAGTTCTTC. Protein: CASSLEPPGTSYNEQFF. The rearrangement joins TRBV5-1 to TRBJ2-1; the D gene is possibly TRBD1 (6 bases). Germline V gives CDR1 SGHRS, CDR2 YFSETQ. Between the trimmed V and J ends, which lost 0 bases and 3 bases, there was a span of 16 bases. The CDR3 totals 17 residues.